Each of the 2 T cell receptor beta chains below was sequenced from the same sample in a study of CD4 T cells in relation to SARS-CoV-2 and coronaviruses. The unexposed donors gave CD4+ T cells in about 2010-2019, prior to COVID-19. Clones were read by immunoSEQ multiplex PCR, and TCRdb kept only the in-frame ones, dropping some. This sample carries approximately 59,000 clones, approximately 87% of them seen once, and the ten largest clones take more than 1.5%. Sequenced input: memory CD4+ T cells from PBMCs. The receptors derive from a human donor in good health.

This chain connects TRBV5-1 to TRBJ1-5; D is uncertain. This CDR3 has 13 amino acids. From germline, CDR1 is SGHRS and CDR2 YFSETQ. V was clipped by 4 bases and J by 3 bases, with 8 bases between them. This CDR3 reads CASSPDPNQPQHF. The DNA for the CDR3 is TGCGCCAGCAGCCCCGACCCCAATCAGCCCCAGCATTTT.

V usage is TRBV7-8 and J usage is TRBJ2-3; tentatively, D is TRBD1 (5 bases). V lost 0 bases, J lost 1 base, and 11 bases lay in between. The CDR3 runs 16 residues. Germline assignment: CDR1 SGHVS and CDR2 FQNEAQ. CDR3 DNA: TGTGCCAGCAGCTTAGCTGTAGAGACAGGCACAGATACGCAGTATTTT. Residues: CASSLAVETGTDTQYF.